The 9 T cell receptor beta chains reported below all come from one sample, sequenced in a study of blood T cell repertoires in COVID-19. Data came from immunoSEQ multiplex PCR; TCRdb stores just in-frame clones and leaves some out. Of roughly 410,000 clones detected, approximately 89% appear once; the ten largest clones hold 1.5% to 1.9%. The material sequenced was peripheral blood. These receptors all stem from a woman between 40 and 55 years old with COVID-19, enrolled during active disease.

This clone has more than one count but fewer than ten. The CDR3 is CASSLTVRLNYGYTF. The CDR3 DNA sequence: TGTGCCAGCAGCTTAACCGTGAGGCTTAACTATGGCTACACCTTC. The V gene is TRBV7-3, the J gene TRBJ1-2; D remains unclear. This CDR3 is 15 amino acids long. Germline V gene data show CDR1 as SGHTA and CDR2 as FQGTGA. Trimming stripped 0 bases from V and 1 base from J, with 9 bases between.

The chain is built from TRBV20-1 and TRBJ1-1; D is unclear. Germline CDR1 DFQATT, CDR2 SNEGSKA (reference sequence). V lost 3 bases and J lost 6, with 8 bases in between. This CDR3 is 11 amino acids long. In nucleotides, the CDR3 is TGCAGTGCTAGTGCGGGTTCTGAAGCTTTCTTT. Its protein is CSASAGSEAFF.

The gene calls are TRBV4-3 and TRBJ1-1; TRBD1 might be the D (5 bases). The CDR3 covers 14 residues. V lost 2 bases to trimming and J lost 4 bases, with 11 bases between them. Germline V gives CDR1 LGHNA, CDR2 YSLEER. Written as DNA, the CDR3 is TGCGCCAGCAGCCAACCCGGGGGGTTCACTGAAGCTTTCTTT. This codes for CASSQPGGFTEAFF.

The V and J genes are TRBV19 and TRBJ2-7; 9 bases align to TRBD1. In germline, CDR1 is LNHDA, CDR2 SQIVND (reference sequence). The ends lost 6 bases at V and 1 base at J; junction bases unmatched: 7. The CDR3 sequence is 15 residues long. The CDR3 region is CASSQRGQGSYEQYF. The CDR3 DNA follows: TGTGCCAGTAGCCAGAGAGGACAGGGGTCCTACGAGCAGTACTTC. The full variable domain, its missing parts supplied by reference TRBV19 and TRBJ2-7, is DGGITQSPKYLFRKEGQNVTLSCEQNLNHDAMYWYRQDPGQGLRLIYYSQIVNDFQKGDIAEGYSVSREKKESFPLTVTSAQKNPTAFYLCASSQRGQGSYEQYFGPGTRLTVT.

The V gene is TRBV9, the J gene TRBJ1-1; the D gene is possibly TRBD1 (6 bases). The germline V gene encodes CDR1 SGDLS and CDR2 YYNGEE. Deletions cut 0 bases from V and 3 bases from J, with 9 bases between. The CDR3 has 14 residues. The CDR3, as DNA: TGTGCCAGCAGCGTAGGGGCAGGGGACACTGAAGCTTTCTTT. Translation: CASSVGAGDTEAFF. The full variable domain, rest sourced from reference TRBV9 and TRBJ1-1, is DSGVTQTPKHLITATGQRVTLRCSPRSGDLSVYWYQQSLDQGLQFLIQYYNGEERAKGNILERFSAQQFPDLHSELNLSSLELGDSALYFCASSVGAGDTEAFFGQGTRLTVV.

The chain combines TRBV30 with TRBJ1-5; D remains ambiguous. Per germline, CDR1 GTSNPN and CDR2 SVGIG (reference sequence). Trimming took off 3 bases at V and 1 base at J, with 10 bases between the two ends. The CDR3 contains 14 residues. The CDR3 spells CAWSWSRSNQPQHF. The CDR3 nucleotides are TGTGCCTGGAGCTGGAGCCGGAGCAATCAGCCCCAGCATTTT.

The chain is built from TRBV9 and TRBJ2-3, with 10 bases that match TRBD2. The CDR3 has 18 residues. Trimming removed 4 bases from V and 1 base from J; junction bases left unmatched: 12. Germline CDR1 is SGDLS and CDR2 is YYNGEE. The CDR3: CASSPPGGSGRGTDTQYF. The DNA for the CDR3 is TGTGCCAGCAGCCCCCCGGGCGGGAGCGGGAGGGGCACAGATACGCAGTATTTT.

This clone was counted only a few times. The V and J genes are TRBV7-9 and TRBJ1-2; D may be TRBD1 (5 bases). This CDR3 comprises 16 residues. Trimming took off 5 bases at V and 1 base at J, with 17 bases between the two ends. Germline V gives CDR1 SEHNR, CDR2 FQNEAQ (reference sequence). CDR3 nucleotides: TGTGCCAGCAGCCCGTACGGAGGGGATAATAACTATGGCTACACCTTC. Its translation is CASSPYGGDNNYGYTF.

V usage is TRBV18 and J usage is TRBJ1-1; D might be TRBD1 (6 bases). The CDR3 is made up of 14 amino acids. Trimming took 6 bases from V and 2 from J, leaving 13 bases between them. Germline CDR1 KGHSH, CDR2 LQKENI. The CDR3 spells CASSRTADNTEAFF. Written as DNA, the CDR3 is TGTGCCAGCTCTCGGACAGCCGACAACACTGAAGCTTTCTTT.